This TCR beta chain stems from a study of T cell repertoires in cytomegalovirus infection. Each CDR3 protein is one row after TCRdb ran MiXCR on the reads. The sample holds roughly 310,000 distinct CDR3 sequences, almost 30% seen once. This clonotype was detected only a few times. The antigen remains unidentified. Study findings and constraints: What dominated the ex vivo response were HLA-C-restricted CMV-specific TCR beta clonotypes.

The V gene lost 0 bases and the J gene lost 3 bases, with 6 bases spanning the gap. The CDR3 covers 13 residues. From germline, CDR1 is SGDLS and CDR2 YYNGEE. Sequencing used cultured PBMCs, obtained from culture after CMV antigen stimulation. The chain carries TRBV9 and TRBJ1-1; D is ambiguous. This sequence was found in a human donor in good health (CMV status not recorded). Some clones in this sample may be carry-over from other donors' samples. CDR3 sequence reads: CASSVARDTEAFF. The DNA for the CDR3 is TGTGCCAGCAGCGTAGCCCGAGACACTGAAGCTTTCTTT.